This T cell receptor (beta chain) was sequenced for a study of T-cell memory formation after mild COVID-19. Each CDR3 protein is one row after TCRdb ran MiXCR on the 5' RACE reads. The table shows 250,000 or so distinct CDR3 sequences, with 18% occurring only once. CDR1 and CDR2 (germline): DFQATT, SNEGSKA (reference sequence). J was trimmed by 5 bases and V by 8 bases; bases with no gene match: 12. The CDR3 has 14 amino acids. This clonotype was seen a handful of times. The sample taken for sequencing was PBMCs or a T cell subset sorted from them (not recorded which). The receptor comes from a man between 18 and 35 years old who had mild COVID-19 (a few samples of this study predate the infection). Cell type and time point are not known. The chain joins TRBV20-1 to TRBJ1-2; TRBD1 matches at 9 bases. CDR3 protein: CSCAHRGRPYGYTF. The DNA for the CDR3 is TGCAGTTGTGCGCACAGGGGGCGTCCGTATGGCTACACCTTC.